Presented here are 27 T cell receptor beta chains from one specimen sequenced in a study of cytomegalovirus exposure and HLA in healthy donors. With 60 Vbeta and 13 Jbeta primers, the PCR was carried out. Here immunoSEQ multiplex PCR was the method, and the copy in TCRdb shows in-frame clones only, minus some. The data hold over 95,000 clones, with about 78% observed a single time. The material sequenced was PBMCs. These receptor sequences come from a woman aged 25 to 45 in good health and CMV-seropositive.

This chain uses TRBV2 with TRBJ2-7, with a weak D call TRBD1 (5 bases). Germline-derived CDR1 and CDR2 are SNHLY and FYNNEI. V was pared by 0 bases and J by 2 bases, with 8 bases between. CDR3 length equals 14 residues. CDR3 sequence reads: CASSEAQGPYEQYF. The CDR3 coding sequence is TGTGCCAGCAGTGAAGCGCAGGGCCCCTACGAGCAGTACTTC.

The genes are TRBV6-4 and TRBJ2-1; tentative D call: TRBD2 (5 bases). Germline CDR1 is MRHNA and CDR2 is SNTAGT. V gave up 5 bases and J gave up 4 bases, with 21 bases separating them. The CDR3 extends over 17 amino acids. CDR3 coding DNA: TGTGCCAGCAGTCGGATTGGACTGTCTTTGGGGTACAATGAGCAGTTCTTC. As protein: CASSRIGLSLGYNEQFF.

This rearrangement joins TRBV18 to TRBJ2-1; D is unclear. Per the germline V gene, CDR1 is KGHSH and CDR2 is LQKENI. The CDR3 has 16 amino acids. Trimming removed 6 bases at V and 5 bases at J, with 20 bases between. CDR3 in amino acids: CASSPFSKRSDNEQFF. Written as DNA, the CDR3 is TGTGCCAGCTCCCCCTTTTCCAAGAGGTCCGACAATGAGCAGTTCTTC.

The chain carries TRBV4-1 and TRBJ1-2; no firm D call. The V gene lost 2 bases and the J gene lost 3 bases, with 7 bases spanning the gap. From germline, CDR1 is MGHRA and CDR2 YSYEKL. The CDR3 consists of 13 residues. CDR3 region: CASSQREDYGYTF. The CDR3 DNA follows: TGCGCCAGCAGCCAACGTGAGGACTATGGCTACACCTTC.

V usage is TRBV27 and J usage is TRBJ1-2; TRBD1 agrees at 7 bases. V lost 9 bases and J lost 1; bases outside the gene matches: 8. The CDR3 covers 14 residues. The germline V gene encodes CDR1 MNHEY and CDR2 SMNVEV (reference sequence). The CDR3 DNA reads TGTGCCAGAAACCCCCGGGACAGTAACTATGGCTACACCTTC. Encoded protein: CARNPRDSNYGYTF.

There are a few counts of this clone. The V gene is TRBV11-3, the J gene TRBJ2-2; the match to TRBD2 covers 9 bases. This CDR3 is 17 amino acids long. The junction had 7 bases not matched to a gene; V was cut back by 4 bases and J by 1 base. Germline V gene data show CDR1 as SGHNT and CDR2 as YENEEA. The CDR3 spells CASSSPQTSGNTGELFF. The CDR3 DNA is TGTGCCAGCAGCTCCCCCCAGACTAGCGGGAACACCGGGGAGCTGTTTTTT.

This rearrangement joins TRBV5-1 to TRBJ1-2, with TRBD1 as a possible D gene (5 bases). Germline loops: CDR1 SGHRS, CDR2 YFSETQ. This CDR3 spans 16 amino acids. The V end lost 7 bases, the J end lost 4 bases, and 23 bases lay between the germline ends. CDR3 sequence reads: CASQKGLGEASYGYTF. DNA of the CDR3: TGCGCCAGCCAAAAAGGCCTGGGGGAGGCTAGCTATGGCTACACCTTC.

V gene TRBV19 combines with J gene TRBJ2-7; the D gene is possibly TRBD1 (5 bases). Trimming pared 5 bases from V and 2 bases from J, leaving 22 bases between. The V gene's germline CDR1 is LNHDA and CDR2 SQIVND (reference sequence). This CDR3 has 17 residues. The CDR3 here is CASSPKAQGGIAYEQYF. CDR3 sequence (DNA): TGTGCCAGTAGTCCTAAGGCCCAGGGTGGGATCGCCTACGAGCAGTACTTC.

The V gene is TRBV19, the J gene TRBJ2-1; no clear D gene. Germline V gene sequence: CDR1 LNHDA, CDR2 SQIVND (reference sequence). V dropped 3 bases and J dropped 1 base, with 10 bases sitting between them. This CDR3 comprises 15 residues. CDR3 nucleotides: TGTGCCAGTAGTATTTTACAGACGTCCTACAATGAGCAGTTCTTC. Amino acid sequence: CASSILQTSYNEQFF.

V gene TRBV19 combines with J gene TRBJ1-6, with D maybe TRBD1 (5 bases). Germline V gene data show CDR1 as LNHDA and CDR2 as SQIVND (reference sequence). The CDR3 has 16 residues. V was trimmed by 3 bases and J by 7 bases, leaving 16 bases between them. The CDR3 region is CASSMGQGLRNSPLHF. CDR3 in DNA: TGTGCCAGTAGTATGGGGCAGGGACTGCGCAATTCACCCCTCCACTTT.

J is TRBJ1-1 and V is TRBV7-3; TRBD1 aligns across 7 bases. The CDR3 sequence is 15 residues long. CDR1 and CDR2 from the germline V gene are SGHTA and FQGTGA. Trimming at V came to 5 bases and at J to 1 base, leaving 7 bases not matched to a gene. The CDR3 protein is CASSATGTANTEAFF. For the CDR3, the DNA is TGTGCCAGCAGCGCCACCGGGACAGCGAACACTGAAGCTTTCTTT.

The genes are TRBV18 and TRBJ2-3; possible D gene TRBD2, 6 bases. The germline CDR1 and CDR2 sequences are KGHSH and LQKENI. The germline V and J ends were trimmed by 3 bases and 2 bases, with 12 bases remaining between them. The CDR3 has 15 amino acids. CDR3 loop: CASSPLAGSTDTQYF. CDR3 nucleotide sequence: TGTGCCAGCTCACCCCTCGCGGGGTCCACAGATACGCAGTATTTT. Full variable domain (outside the CDR3, taken from reference TRBV18 and TRBJ2-3): NAGVMQNPRHLVRRRGQEARLRCSPMKGHSHVYWYRQLPEEGLKFMVYLQKENIIDESGMPKERFSAEFPKEGPSILRIQQVVRGDSAAYFCASSPLAGSTDTQYFGPGTRLTVL.

This clone has just a few counts. The rearrangement links TRBV25-1 to TRBJ2-5; TRBD2 aligns across 7 bases. V lost 3 bases to trimming and J lost 5 bases; unmatched junction nucleotides: 6. CDR1 and CDR2 (germline): MGHDK, SYGVNS. The CDR3 has 14 residues. In nucleotides, the CDR3 is TGTGCCAGCAGTGATCGGTGGGAGGGGGAGACCCAGTACTTC. Translation gives CASSDRWEGETQYF.

This sequence joins TRBV7-9 and TRBJ1-3; D is unclear. Trimming cost V 5 bases and J 0 bases, with 8 bases left between them. The CDR3 is made up of 14 amino acids. From germline, CDR1 is SEHNR and CDR2 FQNEAQ (reference sequence). DNA of the CDR3: TGTGCCAGCAGCGCCGACAACTCTGGAAACACCATATATTTT. This encodes CASSADNSGNTIYF.

The J gene is TRBJ1-1, the V gene TRBV5-4; D might be TRBD1 (5 bases). The CDR3 loop spans 14 amino acids. V was cut by 6 bases and J by 1 base, with 13 bases left in between. Germline CDR1 is SGHNT and CDR2 is YYREEE (reference sequence). The CDR3 protein is CASTLGGGNTEAFF. CDR3 sequence (DNA): TGTGCCAGCACCTTAGGCGGGGGGAACACTGAAGCTTTCTTT.

The chain employs TRBV30 and TRBJ2-2; 9 positions match TRBD1. Trimming removed 3 bases from V and 0 bases from J; junction bases left unmatched: 11. Germline V gene sequence: CDR1 GTSNPN, CDR2 SVGIG (reference sequence). The CDR3 is made up of 18 amino acids. CDR3 coding DNA: TGTGCCTGGAGCGGGGGACAGGGCAAATCGACGAACACCGGGGAGCTGTTTTTT. Amino acids: CAWSGGQGKSTNTGELFF.

The J gene is TRBJ2-7, the V gene TRBV19; TRBD1 matches at 9 bases. The CDR3 length is 16 residues. J lost 5 bases, V lost 4 bases, and 12 bases had no gene match. CDR1 LNHDA and CDR2 SQIVND come from the germline V gene (reference sequence). CDR3 loop: CASSTASGTGSHEQYF. DNA of the CDR3: TGTGCCAGTAGTACCGCGTCTGGGACAGGGTCCCACGAGCAGTACTTC.

The gene calls are TRBV15 and TRBJ2-6; D remains unclear. This CDR3 has 18 amino acids. V shed 1 base and J shed 0 bases, with 13 bases lying between them. CDR1 is LNHNV and CDR2 is YYDKDF in the germline V gene (reference sequence). The CDR3 bases are TGTGCCACCAGCAGAGGGGCAGAACTTAGCTCTGGGGCCAACGTCCTGACTTTC. Its translation: CATSRGAELSSGANVLTF.

The J gene is TRBJ1-5, the V gene TRBV2, with unresolved D. Germline CDR1 reads SNHLY; CDR2 reads FYNNEI. Deletions cut 6 bases from V and 4 bases from J, with 16 bases between. The CDR3 extends over 15 amino acids. CDR3 loop: CASRTRRGGNQPQHF. CDR3 bases: TGTGCCAGCAGGACCCGCCGGGGTGGGAATCAGCCCCAGCATTTT.

The genes are TRBV5-5 and TRBJ2-3, with 8 positions matching TRBD2. Losses at the gene ends were 3 bases for V and 4 bases for J; bases not matched to a gene: 7. CDR1 SGHKS and CDR2 YYEKEE come from the germline V gene (reference sequence). The length of the CDR3 is 15 residues. CDR3 loop: CASSSSGPRSDTQYF. DNA of the CDR3: TGTGCCAGCAGCTCTAGCGGGCCGAGGTCAGATACGCAGTATTTT.

The chain employs TRBV7-8 and TRBJ2-3; 8 nucleotides agree with TRBD2. From germline, CDR1 is SGHVS and CDR2 FQNEAQ. Unmatched junction bases numbered 3, after V lost 4 bases and J lost 0 bases. The CDR3 runs to 15 residues. CDR3 loop: CASSSLAVSTDTQYF. CDR3 sequence (DNA): TGTGCCAGCAGCTCACTAGCGGTGAGCACAGATACGCAGTATTTT.

V usage is TRBV11-2 and J usage is TRBJ1-2; TRBD1 might be the D (5 bases). This CDR3 contains 15 residues. Germline loops: CDR1 SGHAT, CDR2 FQNNGV. With 1 base removed from V and 1 base from J, the gap between germline ends came to 10 bases. The CDR3 coding sequence is TGTGCCAGCAGCTTAGTGGGGCTGGGTAACTATGGCTACACCTTC. It codes for CASSLVGLGNYGYTF.

The V call is TRBV19, the J call TRBJ1-4; TRBD1 matches at 8 bases. The CDR3 consists of 14 residues. J was trimmed by 4 bases and V by 8 bases; bases with no gene match: 6. Germline CDR1 is LNHDA and CDR2 is SQIVND (reference sequence). CDR3 bases: TGTGCCAGTTGGGGACAGGCATATAATGAAAAACTGTTTTTT. Its protein is CASWGQAYNEKLFF. Based on the CDR3 plus reference TRBV19 and TRBJ1-4, the full variable domain is DGGITQSPKYLFRKEGQNVTLSCEQNLNHDAMYWYRQDPGQGLRLIYYSQIVNDFQKGDIAEGYSVSREKKESFPLTVTSAQKNPTAFYLCASWGQAYNEKLFFGSGTQLSVL.

In this sample, this clone turned up a few times. The rearrangement links TRBV7-9 to TRBJ1-1; TRBD1 aligns across 7 bases. Germline CDR1 reads SEHNR; CDR2 reads FQNEAQ (reference sequence). Unmatched junction bases numbered 7, after V lost 5 bases and J lost 4 bases. The CDR3 covers 14 residues. CDR3 sequence reads: CASSVDRYITEAFF. The CDR3, as DNA: TGTGCCAGCAGCGTGGACAGGTACATCACTGAAGCTTTCTTT.

The chain recombines TRBV29-1 with TRBJ2-1; 11 bases are a match to TRBD1. The CDR3 is 17 amino acids. Germline CDR1 and CDR2: SQVTM and ANQGSEA. J gave up 3 bases and V 6 bases, and 13 bases lay outside the gene matches. For the CDR3, the DNA is TGCAGCGTAGCCGGGACAGGGGGATCTAACCGCTACAATGAGCAGTTCTTC. Protein product: CSVAGTGGSNRYNEQFF.

The V and J genes are TRBV6-4 and TRBJ2-1; 12 nucleotides match TRBD2. V shed 5 bases, J shed 6 bases, and the junction held 5 bases outside the gene matches. The CDR3 covers 15 residues. The V gene's germline CDR1 is MRHNA and CDR2 SNTAGT. The CDR3 DNA reads as TGTGCCAGCAGTCTTTCTAGCGGGGGGGGCAATGAGCAGTTCTTC. This gives the protein CASSLSSGGGNEQFF.

In DNA form, the CDR3 reads TGTGCCAGCTCACCACTTAGCGGGGGGGCCGGGAATGAGCAGTTCTTC. It yields the protein CASSPLSGGAGNEQFF. J is TRBJ2-1 and V is TRBV18; 11 bases match TRBD2. Germline lookup yields CDR1 KGHSH and CDR2 LQKENI. The trim removed 1 base at V and 7 bases at J, leaving 6 bases unmatched. This CDR3 has 16 residues. The full variable domain, in which reference TRBV18 and TRBJ2-1 provide the parts outside the CDR3, is NAGVMQNPRHLVRRRGQEARLRCSPMKGHSHVYWYRQLPEEGLKFMVYLQKENIIDESGMPKERFSAEFPKEGPSILRIQQVVRGDSAAYFCASSPLSGGAGNEQFFGPGTRLTVL.